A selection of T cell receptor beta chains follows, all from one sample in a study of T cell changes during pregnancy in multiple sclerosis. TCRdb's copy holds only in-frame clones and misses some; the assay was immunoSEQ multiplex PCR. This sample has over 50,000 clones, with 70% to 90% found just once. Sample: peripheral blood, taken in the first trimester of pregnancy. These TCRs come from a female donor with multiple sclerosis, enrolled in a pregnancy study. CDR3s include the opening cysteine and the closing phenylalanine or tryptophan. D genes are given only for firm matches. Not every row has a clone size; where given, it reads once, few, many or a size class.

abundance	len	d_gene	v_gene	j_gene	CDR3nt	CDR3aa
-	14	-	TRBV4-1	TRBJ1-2	TGCGCCAGCAGCCAAGTAACAGGGAACTATGGCTACACCTTC	CASSQVTGNYGYTF
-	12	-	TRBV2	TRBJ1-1	TGTGCCAGCAGGGCGAGGGACACTGAAGCTTTCTTT	CASRARDTEAFF
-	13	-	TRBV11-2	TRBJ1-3	TGTGCCAGCAGCTTATACAGAGGAAACACCATATATTTT	CASSLYRGNTIYF
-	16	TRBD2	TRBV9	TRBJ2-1	TGTGCCAGCAGCGTAGCTGGAACGGGGGGGTACAATGAGCAGTTCTTC	CASSVAGTGGYNEQFF
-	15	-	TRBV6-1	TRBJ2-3	TGTGCCAGCAGCGCACGCCAACTTAGCACAGATACGCAGTATTTT	CASSARQLSTDTQYF
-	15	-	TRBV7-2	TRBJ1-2	TGTGCCAGCAGTCAGAGTGGCAGGGTTGACTATGGCTACACCTTC	CASSQSGRVDYGYTF
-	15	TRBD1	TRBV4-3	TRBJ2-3	TGCGCCAGCAGCCAAGACAGGGGGCAGACAGATACGCAGTATTTT	CASSQDRGQTDTQYF
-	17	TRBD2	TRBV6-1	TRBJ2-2	TGTGCCAGCAGTGAAACTAAAGCGGGAACCCATACCGGGGAGCTGTTTTTT	CASSETKAGTHTGELFF
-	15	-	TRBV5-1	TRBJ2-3	TGCGCCAGCAGCTTGTCGGGTAGCGGCACAGATACGCAGTATTTT	CASSLSGSGTDTQYF
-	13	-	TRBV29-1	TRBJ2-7	TGCAGCGTTGACACAGGCGGCTCCTACGAGCAGTACTTC	CSVDTGGSYEQYF
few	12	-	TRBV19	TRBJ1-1	TGTGCCAGTAGCCTCCCGGACACTGAAGCTTTCTTT	CASSLPDTEAFF
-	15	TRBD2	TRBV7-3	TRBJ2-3	TGTGCCAGCAGCTTAATAGCGGGAGATTCAGATACGCAGTATTTT	CASSLIAGDSDTQYF
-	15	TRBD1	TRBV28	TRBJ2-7	TGTGCCAGCAGTCCGCCGGGACAGGGGGCGAACGAGCAGTACTTC	CASSPPGQGANEQYF
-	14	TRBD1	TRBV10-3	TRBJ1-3	TGTGCCATCAGAGGACAGGGAACCGGAAACACCATATATTTT	CAIRGQGTGNTIYF
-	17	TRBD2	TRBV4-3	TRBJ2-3	TGCGCCAGCAGCCAAGATGTGGGAGGGTCTTACACAGATACGCAGTATTTT	CASSQDVGGSYTDTQYF
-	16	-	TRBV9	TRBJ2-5	TGTGCCAGCAGCGGAACGGGAGTACCGTCGATGGAGACCCAGTACTTC	CASSGTGVPSMETQYF
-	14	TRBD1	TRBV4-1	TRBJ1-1	TGCGCCAGCAGCCTCACAGGGGGTAGGACTGAAGCTTTCTTT	CASSLTGGRTEAFF
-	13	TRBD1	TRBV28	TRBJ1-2	TGTGCCAGCAGAGAGACAGGGGGCATTGGCTACACCTTC	CASRETGGIGYTF
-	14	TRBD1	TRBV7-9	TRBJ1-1	TGTGCCAGCAGCTTCCCTAGGACAGGGAATGAAGCTTTCTTT	CASSFPRTGNEAFF
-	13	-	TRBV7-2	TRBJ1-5	TGTGCCAGCAGCTTAAGAGGAAGGCAGCCCCAGCATTTT	CASSLRGRQPQHF
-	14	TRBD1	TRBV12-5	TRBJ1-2	TGTGCTAGTGGTTTGAACACAGGGGCGGATGGCTACACCTTC	CASGLNTGADGYTF
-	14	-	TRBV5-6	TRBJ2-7	TGTGCCAGCAGCTCCGGGACATTTTCCTACGAGCAGTACTTC	CASSSGTFSYEQYF
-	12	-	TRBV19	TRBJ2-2	TGTGCCAGTAGTCAGGATCGCGGGGAGCTGTTTTTT	CASSQDRGELFF
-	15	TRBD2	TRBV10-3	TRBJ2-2	TGTGCCATCAGTGGCGGCCTAGCGGGAGGCCGGGAGCTGTTTTTT	CAISGGLAGGRELFF
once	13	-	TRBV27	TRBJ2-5	TGTGCCAGCAGTTCAAGAAAGGGGGAGACCCAGTACTTC	CASSSRKGETQYF
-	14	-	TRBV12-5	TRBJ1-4	TGTGCTAGTGGTCGGACAGCAACTAATGAAAAACTGTTTTTT	CASGRTATNEKLFF
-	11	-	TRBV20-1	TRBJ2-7	TGCAGTGCTAGGGTGGAGACCGAGCAGTACTTC	CSARVETEQYF
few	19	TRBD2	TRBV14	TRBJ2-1	TGTGCCAGCAGCCAAATCTCCGGGCTAGCGGGAGACCCATACAATGAGCAGTTCTTC	CASSQISGLAGDPYNEQFF
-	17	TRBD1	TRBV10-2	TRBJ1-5	TGCGCCAGCAGTGAAGGCAGGGGGGTTTATAGCAATCAGCCCCAGCATTTT	CASSEGRGVYSNQPQHF
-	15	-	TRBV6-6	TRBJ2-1	TGTGCCAGCAGTTACGTCGGGGAAACCTACAATGAGCAGTTCTTC	CASSYVGETYNEQFF
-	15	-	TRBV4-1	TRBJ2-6	TGCGCCAGCAGCCAACCGGGATCTGGGGCCAACGTCCTGACTTTC	CASSQPGSGANVLTF